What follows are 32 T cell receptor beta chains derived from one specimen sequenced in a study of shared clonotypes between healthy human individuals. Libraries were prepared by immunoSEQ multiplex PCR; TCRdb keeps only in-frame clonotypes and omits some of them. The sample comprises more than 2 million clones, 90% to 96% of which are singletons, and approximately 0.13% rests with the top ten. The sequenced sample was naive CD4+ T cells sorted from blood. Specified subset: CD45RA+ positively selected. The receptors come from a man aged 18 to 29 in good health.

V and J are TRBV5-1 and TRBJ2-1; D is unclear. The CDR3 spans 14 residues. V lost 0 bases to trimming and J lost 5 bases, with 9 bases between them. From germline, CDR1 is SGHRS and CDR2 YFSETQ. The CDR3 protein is CASSLGAVHNEQFF. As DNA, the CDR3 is TGCGCCAGCAGCTTGGGGGCTGTCCACAATGAGCAGTTCTTC.

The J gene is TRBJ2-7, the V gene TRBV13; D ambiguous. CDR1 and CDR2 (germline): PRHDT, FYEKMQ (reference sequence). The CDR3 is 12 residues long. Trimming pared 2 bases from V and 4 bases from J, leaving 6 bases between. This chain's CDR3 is CASSLIGYEQYF. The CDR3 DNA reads TGTGCCAGCAGCTTAATCGGGTACGAGCAGTACTTC.

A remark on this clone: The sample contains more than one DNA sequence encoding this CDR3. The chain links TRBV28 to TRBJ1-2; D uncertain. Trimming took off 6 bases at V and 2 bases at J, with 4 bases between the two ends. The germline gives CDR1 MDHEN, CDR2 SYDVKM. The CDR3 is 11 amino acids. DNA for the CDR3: TGTGCCAGCAGGGGAAACTATGGCTACACCTTC. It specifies CASRGNYGYTF.

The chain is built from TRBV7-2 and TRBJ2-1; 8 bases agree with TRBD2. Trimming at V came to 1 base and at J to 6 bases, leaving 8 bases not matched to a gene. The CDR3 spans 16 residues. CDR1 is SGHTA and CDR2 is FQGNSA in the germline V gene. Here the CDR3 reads CASSLGGLAGFNEQFF. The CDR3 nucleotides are TGTGCCAGCAGCTTAGGGGGTCTAGCGGGCTTCAATGAGCAGTTCTTC.

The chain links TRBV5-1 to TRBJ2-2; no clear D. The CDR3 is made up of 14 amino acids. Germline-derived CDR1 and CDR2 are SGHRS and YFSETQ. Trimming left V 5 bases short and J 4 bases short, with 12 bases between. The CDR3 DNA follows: TGCGCCAGCAGGGAAAGGTATTTCACCGGGGAGCTGTTTTTT. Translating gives CASRERYFTGELFF. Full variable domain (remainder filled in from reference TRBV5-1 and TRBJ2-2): KAGVTQTPRYLIKTRGQQVTLSCSPISGHRSVSWYQQTPGQGLQFLFEYFSETQRNKGNFPGRFSGRQFSNSRSEMNVSTLELGDSALYLCASRERYFTGELFFGEGSRLTVL.

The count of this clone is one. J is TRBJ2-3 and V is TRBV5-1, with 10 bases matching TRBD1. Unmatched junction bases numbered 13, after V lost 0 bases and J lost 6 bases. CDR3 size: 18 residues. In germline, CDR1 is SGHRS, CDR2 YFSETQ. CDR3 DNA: TGCGCCAGCAGCTTGGAAGGCACTGTCGGGACAGGGGCGGATACGCAGTATTTT. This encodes CASSLEGTVGTGADTQYF.

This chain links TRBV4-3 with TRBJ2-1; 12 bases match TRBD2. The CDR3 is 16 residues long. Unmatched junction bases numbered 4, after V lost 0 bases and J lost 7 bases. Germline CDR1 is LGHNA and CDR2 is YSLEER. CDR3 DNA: TGCGCCAGCAGCCAAGATGCTAGCGGGAGGGAGAATGAGCAGTTCTTC. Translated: CASSQDASGRENEQFF.

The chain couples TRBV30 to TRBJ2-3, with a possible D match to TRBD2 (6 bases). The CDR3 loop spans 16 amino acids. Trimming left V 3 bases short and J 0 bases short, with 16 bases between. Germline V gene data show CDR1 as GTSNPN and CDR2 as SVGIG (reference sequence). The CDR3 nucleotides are TGTGCCTGGAGCGCCCATAGCGGACTTAGCACAGATACGCAGTATTTT. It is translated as CAWSAHSGLSTDTQYF.

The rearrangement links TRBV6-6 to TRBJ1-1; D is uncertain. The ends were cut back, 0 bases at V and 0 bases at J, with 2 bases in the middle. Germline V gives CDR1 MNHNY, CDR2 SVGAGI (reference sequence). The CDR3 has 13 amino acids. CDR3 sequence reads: CASSYSLNTEAFF. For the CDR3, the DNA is TGTGCCAGCAGTTACTCTCTGAACACTGAAGCTTTCTTT.

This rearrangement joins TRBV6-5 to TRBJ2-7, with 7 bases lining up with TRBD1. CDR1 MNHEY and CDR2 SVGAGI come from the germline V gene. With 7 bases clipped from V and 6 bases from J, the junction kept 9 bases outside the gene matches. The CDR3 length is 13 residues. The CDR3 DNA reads TGTGCCAGCAAGAGGGACAGCAGAACCGAGCAGTACTTC. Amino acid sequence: CASKRDSRTEQYF.

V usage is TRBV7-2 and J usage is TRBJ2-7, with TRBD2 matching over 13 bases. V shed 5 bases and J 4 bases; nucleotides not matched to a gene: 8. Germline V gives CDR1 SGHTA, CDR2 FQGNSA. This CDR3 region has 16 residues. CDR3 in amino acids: CASSPGLAGTNYEQYF. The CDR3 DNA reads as TGTGCCAGCAGCCCGGGACTAGCGGGGACGAATTACGAGCAGTACTTC.

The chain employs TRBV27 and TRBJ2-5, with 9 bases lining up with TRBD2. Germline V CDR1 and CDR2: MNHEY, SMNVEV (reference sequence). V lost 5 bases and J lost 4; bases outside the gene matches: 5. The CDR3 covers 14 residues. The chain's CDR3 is CASSSGRSRETQYF. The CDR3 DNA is TGTGCCAGCAGTAGCGGGAGGTCACGAGAGACCCAGTACTTC.

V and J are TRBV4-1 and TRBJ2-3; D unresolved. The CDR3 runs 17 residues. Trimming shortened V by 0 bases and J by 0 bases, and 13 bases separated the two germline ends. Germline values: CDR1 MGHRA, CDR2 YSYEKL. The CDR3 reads CASSQDWAALSTDTQYF. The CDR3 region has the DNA TGCGCCAGCAGCCAAGATTGGGCGGCGTTAAGCACAGATACGCAGTATTTT.

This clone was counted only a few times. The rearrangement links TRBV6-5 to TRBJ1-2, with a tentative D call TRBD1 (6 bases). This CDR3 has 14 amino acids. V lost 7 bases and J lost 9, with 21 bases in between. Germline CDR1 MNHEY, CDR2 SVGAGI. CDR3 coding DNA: TGTGCCAGCACCCCCGTGGGGGGGGCGCGGAGCTACACCTTC. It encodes CASTPVGGARSYTF.

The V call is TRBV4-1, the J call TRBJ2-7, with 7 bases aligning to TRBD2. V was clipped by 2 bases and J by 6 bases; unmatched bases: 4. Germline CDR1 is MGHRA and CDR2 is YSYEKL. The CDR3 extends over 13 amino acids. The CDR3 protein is CASSQSWGGEQYF. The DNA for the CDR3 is TGCGCCAGCAGCCAATCTTGGGGGGGCGAGCAGTACTTC.

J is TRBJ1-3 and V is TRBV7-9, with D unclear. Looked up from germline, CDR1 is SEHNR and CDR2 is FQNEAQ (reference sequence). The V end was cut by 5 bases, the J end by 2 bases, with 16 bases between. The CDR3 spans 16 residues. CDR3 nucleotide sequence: TGTGCCAGCAGCCCCTCCCGAGGGAAGGCTGGAAACACCATATATTTT. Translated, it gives CASSPSRGKAGNTIYF.

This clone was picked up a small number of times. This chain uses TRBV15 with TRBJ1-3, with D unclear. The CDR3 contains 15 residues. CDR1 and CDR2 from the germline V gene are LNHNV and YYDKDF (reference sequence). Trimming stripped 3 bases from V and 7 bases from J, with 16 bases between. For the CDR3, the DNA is TGTGCCACCAGCAGGGCTCCGGCACCGTCCAACACCATATATTTT. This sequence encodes CATSRAPAPSNTIYF.

This CDR3 is CASSLSAGQETQYF. For the CDR3, the DNA is TGTGCCAGCAGCTTATCGGCTGGACAAGAGACCCAGTACTTC. The rearrangement links TRBV7-9 to TRBJ2-7; D gene unclear. The J call is uncertain, as TRBJ2-5 better fits the DNA end. Germline lookup yields CDR1 SEHNR and CDR2 FQNEAQ (reference sequence). The CDR3 contains 14 residues.

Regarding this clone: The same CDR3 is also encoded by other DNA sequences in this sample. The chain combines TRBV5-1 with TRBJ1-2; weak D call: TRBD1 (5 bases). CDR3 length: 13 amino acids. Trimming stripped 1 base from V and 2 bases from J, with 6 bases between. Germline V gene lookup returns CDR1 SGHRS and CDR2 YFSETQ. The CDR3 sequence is CASSLSGNYGYTF. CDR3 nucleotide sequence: TGCGCCAGCAGCTTGTCAGGGAACTATGGCTACACCTTC.

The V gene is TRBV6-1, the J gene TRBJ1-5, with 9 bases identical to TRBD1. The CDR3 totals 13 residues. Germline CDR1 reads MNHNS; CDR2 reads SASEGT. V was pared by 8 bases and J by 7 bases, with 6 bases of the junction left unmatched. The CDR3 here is CASLGTGRQPQHF. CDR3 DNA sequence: TGTGCCAGCCTCGGGACAGGGCGACAGCCCCAGCATTTT.

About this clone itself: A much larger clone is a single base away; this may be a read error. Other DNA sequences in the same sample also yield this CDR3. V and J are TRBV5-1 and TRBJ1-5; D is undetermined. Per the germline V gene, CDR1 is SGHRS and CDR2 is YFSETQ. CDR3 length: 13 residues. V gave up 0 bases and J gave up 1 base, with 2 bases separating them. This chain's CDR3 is CASSLESNQPQHF. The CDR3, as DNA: TGCGCCAGCAGCTTGGAAAGCAATCAGCCCCAGCATTTT.

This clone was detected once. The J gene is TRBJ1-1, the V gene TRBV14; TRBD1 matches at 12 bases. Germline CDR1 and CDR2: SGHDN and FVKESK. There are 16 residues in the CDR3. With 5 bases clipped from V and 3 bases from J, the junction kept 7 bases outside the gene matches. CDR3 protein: CASSARDRGQHTEAFF. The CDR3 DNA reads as TGTGCCAGCAGCGCCCGGGACAGGGGGCAGCACACTGAAGCTTTCTTT.

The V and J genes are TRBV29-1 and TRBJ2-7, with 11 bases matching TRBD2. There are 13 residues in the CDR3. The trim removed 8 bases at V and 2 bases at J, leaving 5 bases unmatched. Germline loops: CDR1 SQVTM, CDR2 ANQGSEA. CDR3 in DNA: TGCAGCTTCCTAGCGGGAGGAGCCTACGAGCAGTACTTC. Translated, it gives CSFLAGGAYEQYF.

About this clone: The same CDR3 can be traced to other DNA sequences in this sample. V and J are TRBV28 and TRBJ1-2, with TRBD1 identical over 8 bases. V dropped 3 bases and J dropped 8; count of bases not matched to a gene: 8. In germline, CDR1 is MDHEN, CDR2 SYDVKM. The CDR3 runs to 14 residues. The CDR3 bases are TGTGCCAGCAGTTTTTCGGACAGGGCGGGCGGCTACACCTTC. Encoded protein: CASSFSDRAGGYTF.

CDR3 in amino acids: CASSIPSGRAASYNEQFF. In nucleotides, the CDR3 is TGTGCCAGTAGTATCCCTAGCGGGAGGGCCGCCTCCTACAATGAGCAGTTCTTC. This chain joins TRBV19 and TRBJ2-1, with 12 bases that match TRBD2. With 3 bases clipped from V and 0 bases from J, the junction kept 6 bases outside the gene matches. The CDR3 runs 18 residues. Germline V gives CDR1 LNHDA, CDR2 SQIVND (reference sequence).

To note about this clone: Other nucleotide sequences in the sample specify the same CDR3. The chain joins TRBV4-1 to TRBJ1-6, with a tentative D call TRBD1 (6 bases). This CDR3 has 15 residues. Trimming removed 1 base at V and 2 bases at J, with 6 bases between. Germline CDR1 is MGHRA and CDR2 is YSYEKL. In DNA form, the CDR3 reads TGCGCCAGCAGCCAAGGGACAGCCTATAATTCACCCCTCCACTTT. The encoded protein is CASSQGTAYNSPLHF.

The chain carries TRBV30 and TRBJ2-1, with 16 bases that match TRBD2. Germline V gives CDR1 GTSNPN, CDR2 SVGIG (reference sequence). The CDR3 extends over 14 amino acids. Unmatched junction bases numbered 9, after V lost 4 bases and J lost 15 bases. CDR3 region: CAWTGGLAGGPMFF. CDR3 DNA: TGTGCCTGGACCGGGGGACTAGCGGGAGGGCCTATGTTCTTC.

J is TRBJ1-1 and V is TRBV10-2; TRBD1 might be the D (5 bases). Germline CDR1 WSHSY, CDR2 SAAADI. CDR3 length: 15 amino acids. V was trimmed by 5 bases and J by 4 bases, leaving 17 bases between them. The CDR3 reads CASSPGLGTGTEAFF. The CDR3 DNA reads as TGCGCCAGCAGTCCCGGACTGGGGACGGGCACTGAAGCTTTCTTT.

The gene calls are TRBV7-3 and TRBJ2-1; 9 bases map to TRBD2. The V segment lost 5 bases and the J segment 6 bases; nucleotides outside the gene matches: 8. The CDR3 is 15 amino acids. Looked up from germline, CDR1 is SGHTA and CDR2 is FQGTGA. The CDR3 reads CASSPAGGTVNEQFF. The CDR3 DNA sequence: TGTGCCAGCAGCCCAGCGGGGGGTACGGTCAATGAGCAGTTCTTC.

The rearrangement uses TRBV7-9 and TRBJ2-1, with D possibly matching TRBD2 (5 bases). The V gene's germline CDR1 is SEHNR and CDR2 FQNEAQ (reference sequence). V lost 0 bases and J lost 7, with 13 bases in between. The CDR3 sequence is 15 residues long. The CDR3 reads CASSLAHGVENEQFF. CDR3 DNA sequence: TGTGCCAGCAGCTTAGCGCACGGGGTTGAGAATGAGCAGTTCTTC. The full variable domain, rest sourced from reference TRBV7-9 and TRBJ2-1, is DTGVSQNPRHKITKRGQNVTFRCDPISEHNRLYWYRQTLGQGPEFLTYFQNEAQLEKSRLLSDRFSAERPKGSFSTLEIQRTEQGDSAMYLCASSLAHGVENEQFFGPGTRLTVL.

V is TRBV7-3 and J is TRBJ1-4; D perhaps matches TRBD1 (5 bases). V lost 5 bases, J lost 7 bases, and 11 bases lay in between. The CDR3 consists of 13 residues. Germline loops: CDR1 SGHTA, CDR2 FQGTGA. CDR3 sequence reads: CASSPTVGEKLFF. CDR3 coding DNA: TGTGCCAGCAGCCCGACAGTGGGTGAAAAACTGTTTTTT.

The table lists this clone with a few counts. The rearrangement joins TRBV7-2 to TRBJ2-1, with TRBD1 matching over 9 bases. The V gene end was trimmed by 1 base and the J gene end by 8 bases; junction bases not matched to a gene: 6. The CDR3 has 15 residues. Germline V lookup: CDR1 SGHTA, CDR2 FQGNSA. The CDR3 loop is CASSLGGQGLHEQFF. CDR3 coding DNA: TGTGCCAGCAGCTTAGGGGGACAGGGTCTCCATGAGCAGTTCTTC.